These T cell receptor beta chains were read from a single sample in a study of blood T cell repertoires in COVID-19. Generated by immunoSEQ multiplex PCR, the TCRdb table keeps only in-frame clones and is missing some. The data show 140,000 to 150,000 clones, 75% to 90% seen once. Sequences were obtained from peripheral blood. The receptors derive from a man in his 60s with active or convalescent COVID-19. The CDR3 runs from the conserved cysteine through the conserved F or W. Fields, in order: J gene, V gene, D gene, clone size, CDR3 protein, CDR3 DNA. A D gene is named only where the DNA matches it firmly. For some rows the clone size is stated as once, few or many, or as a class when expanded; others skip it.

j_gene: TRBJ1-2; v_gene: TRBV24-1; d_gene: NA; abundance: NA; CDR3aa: CATSDFGRGGYTF; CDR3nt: TGTGCCACCAGTGATTTCGGCAGGGGTGGCTACACCTTC
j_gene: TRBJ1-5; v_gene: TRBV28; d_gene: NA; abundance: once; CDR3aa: CASIREGWGQPQHF; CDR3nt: TGTGCCAGCATAAGGGAGGGATGGGGTCAGCCCCAGCATTTT
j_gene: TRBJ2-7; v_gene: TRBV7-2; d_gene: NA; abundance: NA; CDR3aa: CASSLGPGSYEQYF; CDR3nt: TGTGCCAGCAGCTTAGGACCGGGCTCCTACGAGCAGTACTTC
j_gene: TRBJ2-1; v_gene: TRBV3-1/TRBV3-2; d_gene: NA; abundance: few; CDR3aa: CASSQLSGFRFF; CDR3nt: TGTGCCAGCAGCCAGCTTTCGGGGTTTCGGTTCTTC
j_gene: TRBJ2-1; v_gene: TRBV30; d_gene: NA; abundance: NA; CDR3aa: CAWGGLSYNEQFF; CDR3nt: TGTGCCTGGGGGGGACTCTCCTACAATGAGCAGTTCTTC
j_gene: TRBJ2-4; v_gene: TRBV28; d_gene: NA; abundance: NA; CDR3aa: CASSFQDRGDSGSQPGKNIQYF; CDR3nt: TGTGCCAGCAGTTTCCAGGACAGGGGCGATAGCGGGAGCCAACCCGGCAAAAACATTCAGTACTTC
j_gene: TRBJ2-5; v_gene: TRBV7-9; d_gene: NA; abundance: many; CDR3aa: CASSLSGSGETQYF; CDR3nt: TGTGCCAGCAGCTTATCCGGGAGTGGAGAGACCCAGTACTTC
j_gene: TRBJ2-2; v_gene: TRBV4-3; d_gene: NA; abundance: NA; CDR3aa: CASSQEAQSTGELFF; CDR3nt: TGCGCCAGCAGCCAAGAGGCACAGTCCACCGGGGAGCTGTTTTTT
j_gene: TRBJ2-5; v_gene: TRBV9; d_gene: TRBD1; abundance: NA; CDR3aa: CASSQRQGFETQYF; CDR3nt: TGTGCCAGCAGTCAGAGACAGGGTTTTGAGACCCAGTACTTC
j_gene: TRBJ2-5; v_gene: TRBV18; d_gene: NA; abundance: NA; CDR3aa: CASSPPVEETQYF; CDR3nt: TGTGCCAGCTCACCACCCGTAGAAGAGACCCAGTACTTC
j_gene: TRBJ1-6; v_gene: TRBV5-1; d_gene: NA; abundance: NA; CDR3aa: CASTPDGGPLHF; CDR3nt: TGCGCCAGCACCCCTGACGGGGGGCCCCTCCACTTT
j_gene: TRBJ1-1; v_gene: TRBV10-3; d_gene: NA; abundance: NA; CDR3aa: CAISEGDKTSVTEAFF; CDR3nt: TGTGCCATCAGTGAGGGGGACAAAACCTCGGTCACTGAAGCTTTCTTT
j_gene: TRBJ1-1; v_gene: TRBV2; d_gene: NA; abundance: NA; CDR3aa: CASEPQGGNMNTEAFF; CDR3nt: TGTGCCAGCGAACCCCAGGGAGGGAATATGAACACTGAAGCTTTCTTT
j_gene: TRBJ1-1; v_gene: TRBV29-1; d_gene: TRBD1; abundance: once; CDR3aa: CIGTGAAGEAFF; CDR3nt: TGCATCGGGACAGGGGCGGCGGGTGAAGCTTTCTTT
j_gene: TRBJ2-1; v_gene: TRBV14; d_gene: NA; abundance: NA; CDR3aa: CASSQVRGPYNEQFF; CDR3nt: TGTGCCAGCAGCCAAGTTCGGGGTCCCTACAATGAGCAGTTCTTC
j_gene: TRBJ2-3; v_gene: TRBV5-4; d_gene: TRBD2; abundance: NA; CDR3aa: CATGTSGGVGTDTQYF; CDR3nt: TGTGCCACCGGGACTAGCGGGGGGGTGGGCACAGATACGCAGTATTTT
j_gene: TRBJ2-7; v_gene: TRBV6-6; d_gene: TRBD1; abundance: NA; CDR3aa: CASSYRDRGQEQYF; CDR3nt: TGTGCCAGCAGTTACCGGGATAGGGGGCAGGAGCAGTACTTC
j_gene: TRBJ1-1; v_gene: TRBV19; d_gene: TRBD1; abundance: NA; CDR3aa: CASSRTGLNTEAFF; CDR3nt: TGTGCCAGTAGCCGGACAGGGTTGAACACTGAAGCTTTCTTT
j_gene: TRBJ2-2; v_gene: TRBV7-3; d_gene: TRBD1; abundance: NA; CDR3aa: CASRHSTGANTGELFF; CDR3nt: TGTGCCAGCAGACACTCGACAGGGGCGAACACCGGGGAGCTGTTTTTT
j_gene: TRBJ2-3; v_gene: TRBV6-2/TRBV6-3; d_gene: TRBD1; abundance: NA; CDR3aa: CASSDHRGLGTDTQYF; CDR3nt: TGTGCCAGCAGTGATCACAGGGGGCTCGGCACAGATACGCAGTATTTT
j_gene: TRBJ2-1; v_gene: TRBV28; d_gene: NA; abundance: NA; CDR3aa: CASSQSSIVGSYEQFF; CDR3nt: TGTGCCAGCAGCCAATCTAGCATCGTAGGTTCCTATGAGCAGTTCTTC
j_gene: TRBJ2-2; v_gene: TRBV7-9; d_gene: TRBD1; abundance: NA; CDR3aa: CAGSGQGGTGELFF; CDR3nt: TGTGCCGGGTCTGGACAGGGCGGCACCGGGGAGCTGTTTTTT